The 22 T cell receptor beta chains below come from one sample, sequenced in a study of T cell changes during pregnancy in multiple sclerosis. The table came from immunoSEQ multiplex PCR; TCRdb's copy has only in-frame clones and leaves some out. The sample lists some 93,000 clones, 91% occurring once. Material: peripheral blood, obtained after pregnancy. These receptors originate from a female donor in good health, enrolled as a control in a pregnancy study.

The rearrangement uses TRBV6-1 and TRBJ1-2, with D tentatively TRBD1 (5 bases). CDR1 and CDR2 (germline): MNHNS, SASEGT. CDR3 size: 13 residues. V gave up 6 bases and J gave up 4 bases, with 12 bases separating them. The CDR3 DNA sequence: TGTGCCAGCAGCGCCACCGGGGGCTATGGCTACACCTTC. The encoded protein is CASSATGGYGYTF.

V and J are TRBV5-1 and TRBJ1-4; D remains unclear. Germline CDR1 reads SGHRS; CDR2 reads YFSETQ. The CDR3 length is 13 residues. Trimming stripped 0 bases from V and 4 bases from J, with 4 bases between. The CDR3 DNA is TGCGCCAGCAGCTTGGGACTTAATGAAAAACTGTTTTTT. The encoded protein is CASSLGLNEKLFF.

The chain carries TRBV7-9 and TRBJ2-7, with D possibly being TRBD2 (5 bases). The V gene's germline CDR1 is SEHNR and CDR2 FQNEAQ (reference sequence). V was cut by 5 bases and J by 1 base, with 15 bases left in between. The CDR3 spans 15 residues. In DNA, the CDR3 is TGTGCCAGCAGCCCCCCGGGAAAAAGGTCCTACGAGCAGTACTTC. Translated: CASSPPGKRSYEQYF.

The J gene is TRBJ1-5, the V gene TRBV7-2; TRBD1 aligns across 9 bases. The germline CDR1 and CDR2 sequences are SGHTA and FQGNSA. The CDR3 spans 16 residues. V dropped 2 bases and J dropped 5; count of bases not matched to a gene: 7. CDR3 sequence: CASSLRDRDSDQPQHF. The CDR3 DNA reads as TGTGCCAGCAGCTTACGGGACAGGGATTCGGATCAGCCCCAGCATTTT.

V gene TRBV4-1 combines with J gene TRBJ2-7; D unclear. V lost 1 base, J lost 0 bases, and 13 bases lay in between. The CDR3 runs 16 residues. Germline V gene sequence: CDR1 MGHRA, CDR2 YSYEKL. CDR3 coding DNA: TGCGCCAGCAGCCAAGCCGCACAAGTCAGCTCCTACGAGCAGTACTTC. The encoded protein is CASSQAAQVSSYEQYF.

The genes are TRBV2 and TRBJ2-5, with 8 nucleotides matching TRBD2. V shed 4 bases and J 0 bases; nucleotides not matched to a gene: 7. The germline CDR1 and CDR2 sequences are SNHLY and FYNNEI. The CDR3 runs to 16 residues. This CDR3 reads CASSATRGGYQETQYF. The CDR3 DNA reads TGTGCCAGCAGTGCAACTCGGGGGGGGTACCAAGAGACCCAGTACTTC.

In this sample, this clone turned up once. The CDR3 DNA reads TGTGCCAGCAGCTTCGGACAGGGAGGTACCACTGAAGCTTTCTTT. Translating it yields CASSFGQGGTTEAFF. This chain connects TRBV7-2 to TRBJ1-1; 8 bases agree with TRBD1. The V gene end was trimmed by 3 bases and the J gene end by 4 bases; junction bases not matched to a gene: 7. The CDR3 sequence is 15 residues long. CDR1 is SGHTA, CDR2 FQGNSA, per germline. The full variable domain, its missing parts supplied by reference TRBV7-2 and TRBJ1-1, is GAGVSQSPSNKVTEKGKDVELRCDPISGHTALYWYRQSLGQGLEFLIYFQGNSAPDKSGLPSDRFSAERTGGSVSTLTIQRTQQEDSAVYLCASSFGQGGTTEAFFGQGTRLTVV.

This clone was seen more than once but under ten times. The chain is built from TRBV7-2 and TRBJ1-6, with 8 bases that match TRBD1. CDR1 is SGHTA, CDR2 FQGNSA, per germline. With V trimmed by 1 base and J by 10 bases, 6 bases remained unmatched. CDR3 size: 15 residues. The CDR3 DNA follows: TGTGCCAGCAGCTTAGATGCAGGGGGCTACTCACCCCTCCACTTT. Translating gives CASSLDAGGYSPLHF.

The chain combines TRBV4-3 with TRBJ1-3; D is unresolved. Trimming removed 0 bases at V and 0 bases at J, with 9 bases between. Per germline, CDR1 LGHNA and CDR2 YSLEER. The CDR3 sequence is 16 residues long. The CDR3: CASSQDLVSSGNTIYF. CDR3 in DNA: TGCGCCAGCAGCCAAGATCTTGTGAGCTCTGGAAACACCATATATTTT.

The rearrangement uses TRBV27 and TRBJ1-2, with D tentatively TRBD1 (5 bases). The germline V and J ends were trimmed by 5 bases and 4 bases, with 11 bases remaining between them. The CDR3 is 13 amino acids. Germline lookup yields CDR1 MNHEY and CDR2 SMNVEV (reference sequence). DNA for the CDR3: TGTGCCAGCAGTGGGACTCGGCTCTATGGCTACACCTTC. Protein sequence: CASSGTRLYGYTF.

The rearrangement uses TRBV7-3 and TRBJ2-1; 8 nucleotides align to TRBD1. This CDR3 is built from 14 residues. The germline CDR1 and CDR2 sequences are SGHTA and FQGTGA. J lost 6 bases, V lost 5 bases, and 6 bases had no gene match. CDR3 region: CASSPTGAFNEQFF. The CDR3 DNA follows: TGTGCCAGCAGCCCGACAGGGGCCTTCAATGAGCAGTTCTTC.

V and J are TRBV15 and TRBJ1-4; no definite D call. Trimming took 0 bases from V and 5 from J, leaving 10 bases between them. This CDR3 has 15 amino acids. Per germline, CDR1 LNHNV and CDR2 YYDKDF (reference sequence). CDR3 bases: TGTGCCACCAGCAGAGACCCCACACAGAATGAAAAACTGTTTTTT. Its protein is CATSRDPTQNEKLFF.

V and J are TRBV4-2 and TRBJ1-2; D gene unclear. V was clipped by 0 bases and J by 8 bases, with 16 bases between them. The length of the CDR3 is 15 residues. Per the germline V gene, CDR1 is LGHNA and CDR2 is YNFKEQ. The DNA for the CDR3 is TGTGCCAGCAGCCAAGATCTTGTCGGCCGCGGGGGCTACACCTTC. The encoded protein is CASSQDLVGRGGYTF.

V gene TRBV10-3 combines with J gene TRBJ2-1, with 11 bases that match TRBD1. Germline loops: CDR1 ENHRY, CDR2 SYGVKD. J lost 0 bases, V lost 6 bases, and 1 base had no gene match. The CDR3 covers 15 residues. The CDR3 sequence is CAIRGTGGSYNEQFF. The CDR3, as DNA: TGTGCCATCAGAGGGACAGGGGGCTCCTACAATGAGCAGTTCTTC.

This chain connects TRBV2 to TRBJ2-1; tentative D call: TRBD2 (6 bases). Trimming removed 3 bases at V and 10 bases at J, with 7 bases between. The CDR3 is 11 residues long. The germline CDR1 and CDR2 sequences are SNHLY and FYNNEI. For the CDR3, the DNA is TGTGCCAGCAGTGACCGGGGGGAGCAGTTCTTC. Translation: CASSDRGEQFF.

This rearrangement joins TRBV5-6 to TRBJ2-3; a possible D gene is TRBD2 (6 bases). The germline V gene encodes CDR1 SGHDT and CDR2 YYEEEE. The ends were cut back, 2 bases at V and 2 bases at J, with 9 bases in the middle. The CDR3 is 14 residues long. The CDR3 loop reads CASSFGEATDTQYF. The CDR3 nucleotides are TGTGCCAGCAGCTTCGGGGAGGCCACAGATACGCAGTATTTT. The entire variable domain, with the rest obtained from reference TRBV5-6 and TRBJ2-3, is as follows: DAGVTQSPTHLIKTRGQQVTLRCSPKSGHDTVSWYQQALGQGPQFIFQYYEEEERQRGNFPDRFSGHQFPNYSSELNVNALLLGDSALYLCASSFGEATDTQYFGPGTRLTVL.

The chain carries TRBV7-3 and TRBJ2-3, with TRBD2 matching over 7 bases. CDR1 is SGHTA and CDR2 is FQGTGA in the germline V gene. The CDR3 is 15 amino acids. V shed 2 bases, J shed 2 bases, and the junction held 4 bases outside the gene matches. The CDR3 DNA reads as TGTGCCAGCAGCTTATTGGGGGGGACCACAGATACGCAGTATTTT. Protein: CASSLLGGTTDTQYF. Looking up the rest from reference TRBV7-3 and TRBJ2-3 gives the full variable domain: GAGVSQTPSNKVTEKGKYVELRCDPISGHTALYWYRQSLGQGPEFLIYFQGTGAADDSGLPNDRFFAVRPEGSVSTLKIQRTERGDSAVYLCASSLLGGTTDTQYFGPGTRLTVL.

The rearrangement uses TRBV5-1 and TRBJ2-3; D is unresolved. Germline V lookup: CDR1 SGHRS, CDR2 YFSETQ. Between the trimmed V and J ends, which lost 3 bases and 3 bases, there was a span of 5 bases. The CDR3 contains 12 residues. The CDR3 coding sequence is TGCGCCAGCAGCTCCTCTACAGATACGCAGTATTTT. Its protein product is CASSSSTDTQYF.

This clone was counted many times. V and J are TRBV4-2 and TRBJ1-5; D may be TRBD1 (6 bases). This CDR3 contains 15 residues. The ends were cut back, 3 bases at V and 5 bases at J, with 14 bases in the middle. Germline assignment: CDR1 LGHNA and CDR2 YNFKEQ. Here the CDR3 DNA reads TGTGCCAGCAGCCAGCCAACAGGGATTGATCAGCCCCAGCATTTT. Amino acids: CASSQPTGIDQPQHF.

The chain combines TRBV4-3 with TRBJ1-3, with D unresolved. This CDR3 comprises 18 residues. The V gene lost 0 bases and the J gene lost 0 bases, with 15 bases spanning the gap. Per germline, CDR1 LGHNA and CDR2 YSLEER. The CDR3: CASSQDLLRASSGNTIYF. DNA for the CDR3: TGCGCCAGCAGCCAAGACCTCCTTCGCGCGAGCTCTGGAAACACCATATATTTT.

This chain links TRBV11-3 with TRBJ2-3; D is possibly TRBD2 (7 bases). This CDR3 is 15 amino acids long. The V gene lost 5 bases and the J gene lost 5 bases, with 17 bases spanning the gap. CDR1 and CDR2 (germline): SGHNT, YENEEA. The CDR3 DNA is TGTGCCAGCAGCCCCGGGGGGCAGGGGCAAGATACGCAGTATTTT. Protein sequence: CASSPGGQGQDTQYF. The variable domain in full, with the rest retrieved from reference TRBV11-3 and TRBJ2-3, is EAGVVQSPRYKIIEKKQPVAFWCNPISGHNTLYWYLQNLGQGPELLIRYENEEAVDDSQLPKDRFSAERLKGVDSTLKIQPAELGDSAVYLCASSPGGQGQDTQYFGPGTRLTVL.

The gene calls are TRBV7-2 and TRBJ2-1; 9 bases line up with TRBD2. This CDR3 has 15 residues. The ends lost 4 bases at V and 4 bases at J; junction bases unmatched: 5. Per germline, CDR1 SGHTA and CDR2 FQGNSA. The chain's CDR3 is CASSSSGGTYNEQFF. CDR3 nucleotides: TGTGCCAGCAGCTCGAGCGGGGGGACGTACAATGAGCAGTTCTTC. The full variable domain, rest sourced from reference TRBV7-2 and TRBJ2-1, is GAGVSQSPSNKVTEKGKDVELRCDPISGHTALYWYRQSLGQGLEFLIYFQGNSAPDKSGLPSDRFSAERTGGSVSTLTIQRTQQEDSAVYLCASSSSGGTYNEQFFGPGTRLTVL.